This TCR beta chain was sequenced in a study of T cell changes during pregnancy in multiple sclerosis. Sequencing used immunoSEQ multiplex PCR; TCRdb keeps in-frame clones, though not all of them. The sample carries some 36,000 clones, approximately 91% recorded once. The CDR3 is 16 amino acids. Germline V gives CDR1 LNHDA, CDR2 SQIVND (reference sequence). Unmatched junction bases numbered 10, after V lost 3 bases and J lost 5 bases. This chain joins TRBV19 and TRBJ2-5, with 9 bases aligning to TRBD2. Source: peripheral blood, taken in the second trimester of pregnancy. The sequence was obtained from a female donor in good health, enrolled as a control in a pregnancy study. The CDR3 protein is CASSIKREVTGETQYF. The CDR3 nucleotides read TGTGCCAGTAGTATCAAGCGGGAGGTCACCGGGGAGACCCAGTACTTC.